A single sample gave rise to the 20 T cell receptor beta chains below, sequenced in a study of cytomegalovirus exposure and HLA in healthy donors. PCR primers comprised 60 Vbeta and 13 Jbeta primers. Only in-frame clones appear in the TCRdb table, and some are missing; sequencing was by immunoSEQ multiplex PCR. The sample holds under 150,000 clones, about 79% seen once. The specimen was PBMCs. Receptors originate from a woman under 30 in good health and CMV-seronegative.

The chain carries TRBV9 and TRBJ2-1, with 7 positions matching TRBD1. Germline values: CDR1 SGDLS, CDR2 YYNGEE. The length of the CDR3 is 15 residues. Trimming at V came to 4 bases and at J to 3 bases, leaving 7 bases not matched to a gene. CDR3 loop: CASSKPGQDYNEQFF. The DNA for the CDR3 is TGTGCCAGCAGCAAACCCGGACAGGACTACAATGAGCAGTTCTTC.

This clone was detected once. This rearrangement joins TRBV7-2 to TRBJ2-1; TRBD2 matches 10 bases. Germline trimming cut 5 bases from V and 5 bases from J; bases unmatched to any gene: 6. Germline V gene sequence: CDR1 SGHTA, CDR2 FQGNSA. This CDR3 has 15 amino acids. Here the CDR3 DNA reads TGTGCCAGCAGCCTATCCGGGACTAGCGACAATGAGCAGTTCTTC. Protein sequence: CASSLSGTSDNEQFF.

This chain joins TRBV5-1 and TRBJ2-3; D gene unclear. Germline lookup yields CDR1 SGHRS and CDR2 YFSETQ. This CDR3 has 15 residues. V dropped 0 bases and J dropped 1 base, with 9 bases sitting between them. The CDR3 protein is CASSLVVTRTDTQYF. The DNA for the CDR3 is TGCGCCAGCAGCTTGGTCGTCACACGCACAGATACGCAGTATTTT.

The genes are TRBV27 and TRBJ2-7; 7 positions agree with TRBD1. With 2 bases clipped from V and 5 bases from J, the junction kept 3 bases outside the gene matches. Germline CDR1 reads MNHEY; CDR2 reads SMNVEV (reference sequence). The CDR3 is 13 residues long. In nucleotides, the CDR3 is TGTGCCAGCAGTTTAGGGACAGCTAACGAGCAGTACTTC. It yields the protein CASSLGTANEQYF.

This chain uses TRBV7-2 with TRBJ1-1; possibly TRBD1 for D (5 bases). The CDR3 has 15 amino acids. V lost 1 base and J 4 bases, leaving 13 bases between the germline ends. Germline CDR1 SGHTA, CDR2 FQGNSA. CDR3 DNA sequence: TGTGCCAGCAGCTTAGGGGGGGGACGGGGCACTGAAGCTTTCTTT. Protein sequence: CASSLGGGRGTEAFF.

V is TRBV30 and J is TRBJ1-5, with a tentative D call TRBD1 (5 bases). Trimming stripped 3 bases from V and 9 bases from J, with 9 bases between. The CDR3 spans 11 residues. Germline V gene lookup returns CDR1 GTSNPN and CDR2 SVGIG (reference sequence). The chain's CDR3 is CAWSGGGPQHF. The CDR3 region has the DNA TGTGCCTGGAGCGGGGGAGGGCCCCAGCATTTT.

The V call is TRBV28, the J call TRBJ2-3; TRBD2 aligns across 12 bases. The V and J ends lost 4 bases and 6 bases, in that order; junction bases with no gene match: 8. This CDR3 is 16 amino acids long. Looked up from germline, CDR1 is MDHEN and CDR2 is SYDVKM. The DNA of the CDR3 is TGTGCCAGCAGTTACCAGACTAGCGGGAGAGATGATACGCAGTATTTT. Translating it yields CASSYQTSGRDDTQYF.

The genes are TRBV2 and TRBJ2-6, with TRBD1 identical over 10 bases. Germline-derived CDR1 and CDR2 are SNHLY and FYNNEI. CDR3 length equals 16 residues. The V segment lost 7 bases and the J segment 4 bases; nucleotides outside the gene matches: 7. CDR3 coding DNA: TGTGCCAGCACAAGAGACAGGGGGCGGGGGGCCAACGTCCTGACTTTC. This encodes CASTRDRGRGANVLTF.

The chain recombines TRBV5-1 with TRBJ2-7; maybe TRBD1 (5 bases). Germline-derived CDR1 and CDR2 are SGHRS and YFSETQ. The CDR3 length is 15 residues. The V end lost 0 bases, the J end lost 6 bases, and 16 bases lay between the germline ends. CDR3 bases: TGCGCCAGCAGCTTGGGCGCAGGGCACTCTCGCGAGCAGTACTTC. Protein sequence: CASSLGAGHSREQYF.

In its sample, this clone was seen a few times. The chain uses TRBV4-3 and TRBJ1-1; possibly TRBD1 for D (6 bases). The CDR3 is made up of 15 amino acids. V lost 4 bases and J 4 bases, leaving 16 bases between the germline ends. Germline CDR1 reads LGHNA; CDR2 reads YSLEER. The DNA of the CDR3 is TGCGCCAGCAGCCTCTCGACAGGATGGGGCACTGAAGCTTTCTTT. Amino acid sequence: CASSLSTGWGTEAFF.

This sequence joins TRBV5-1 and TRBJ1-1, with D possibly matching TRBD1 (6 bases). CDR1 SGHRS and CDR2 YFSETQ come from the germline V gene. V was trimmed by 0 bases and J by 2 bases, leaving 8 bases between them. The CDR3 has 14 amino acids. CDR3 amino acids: CASSLVGQNTEAFF. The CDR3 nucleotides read TGCGCCAGCAGCTTGGTGGGACAAAACACTGAAGCTTTCTTT.

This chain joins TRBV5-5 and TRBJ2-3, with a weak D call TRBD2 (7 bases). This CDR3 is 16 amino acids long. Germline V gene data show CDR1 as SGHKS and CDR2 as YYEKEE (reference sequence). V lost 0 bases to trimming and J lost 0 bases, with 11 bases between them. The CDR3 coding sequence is TGTGCCAGCAGCTTGGTGGCGGGGGCTAGCACAGATACGCAGTATTTT. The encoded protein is CASSLVAGASTDTQYF.

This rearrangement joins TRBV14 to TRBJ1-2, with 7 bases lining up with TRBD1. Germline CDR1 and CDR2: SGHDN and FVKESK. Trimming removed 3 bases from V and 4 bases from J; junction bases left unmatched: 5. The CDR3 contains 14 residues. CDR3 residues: CASSQGDSIYGYTF. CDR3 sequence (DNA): TGTGCCAGCAGCCAGGGGGACAGCATCTATGGCTACACCTTC. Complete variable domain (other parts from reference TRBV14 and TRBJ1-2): EAGVTQFPSHSVIEKGQTVTLRCDPISGHDNLYWYRRVMGKEIKFLLHFVKESKQDESGMPNNRFLAERTGGTYSTLKVQPAELEDSGVYFCASSQGDSIYGYTFGSGTRLTVV.

The CDR3: CSDLQVNEQFF. CDR3 sequence (DNA): TGCAGCGACTTACAGGTGAATGAGCAGTTCTTC. J is TRBJ2-1 and V is TRBV29-1, with D perhaps matching TRBD1 (5 bases). Per the germline V gene, CDR1 is SQVTM and CDR2 is ANQGSEA. The ends were cut back, 7 bases at V and 7 bases at J, with 11 bases in the middle. CDR3 length: 11 amino acids.

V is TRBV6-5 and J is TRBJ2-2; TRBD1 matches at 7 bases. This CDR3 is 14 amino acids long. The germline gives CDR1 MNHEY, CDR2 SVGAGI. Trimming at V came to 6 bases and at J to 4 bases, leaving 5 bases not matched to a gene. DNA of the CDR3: TGTGCCAGCAGGCGACAGGGAGTCACCGGGGAGCTGTTTTTT. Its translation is CASRRQGVTGELFF.

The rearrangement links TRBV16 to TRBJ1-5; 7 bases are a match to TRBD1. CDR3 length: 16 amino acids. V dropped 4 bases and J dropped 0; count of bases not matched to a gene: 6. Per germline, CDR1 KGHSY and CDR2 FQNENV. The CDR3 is CASSRFPGGSNQPQHF. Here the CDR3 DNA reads TGTGCCAGCAGCCGTTTCCCAGGGGGTAGCAATCAGCCCCAGCATTTT.

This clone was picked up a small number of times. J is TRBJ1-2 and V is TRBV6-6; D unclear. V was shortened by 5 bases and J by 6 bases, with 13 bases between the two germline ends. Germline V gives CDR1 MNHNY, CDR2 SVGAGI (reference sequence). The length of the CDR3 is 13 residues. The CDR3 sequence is CASSIGGVDGYTF. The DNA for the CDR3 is TGTGCCAGCAGTATTGGCGGGGTCGATGGCTACACCTTC.

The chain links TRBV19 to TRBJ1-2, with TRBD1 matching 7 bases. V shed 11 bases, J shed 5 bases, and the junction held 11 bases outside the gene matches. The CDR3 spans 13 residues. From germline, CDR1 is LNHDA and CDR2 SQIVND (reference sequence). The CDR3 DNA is TGTGCCTGGACCGGGACAGTGATTTATGGCTACACCTTC. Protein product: CAWTGTVIYGYTF.

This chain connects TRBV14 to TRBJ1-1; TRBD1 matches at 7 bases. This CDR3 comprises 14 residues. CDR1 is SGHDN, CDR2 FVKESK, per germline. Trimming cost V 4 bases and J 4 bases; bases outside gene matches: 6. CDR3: CASSRDRVGTEAFF. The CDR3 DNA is TGTGCCAGCAGCCGCGACAGGGTTGGCACTGAAGCTTTCTTT.

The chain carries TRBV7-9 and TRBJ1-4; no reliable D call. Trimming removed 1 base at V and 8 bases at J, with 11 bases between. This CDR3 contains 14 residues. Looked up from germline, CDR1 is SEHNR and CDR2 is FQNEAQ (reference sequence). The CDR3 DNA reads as TGTGCCAGCAGCTTAGGGCAGAATTCCGAAAAACTGTTTTTT. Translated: CASSLGQNSEKLFF.